What follows are 3 T cell receptor beta chains derived from one specimen sequenced in a study of human T cells and chemical hapten exposure. Documented time point: patch test 1, 2 weeks after DPC sensitization. The treatment was: therapeutic diphenylcyclopropenone sensitization with weekly scalp DPC. TCRdb ran MiXCR on the RACE reads and lists one entry per CDR3 protein. The repertoire includes about 120,000 distinct CDR3 sequences, roughly an eighth of them detected once, and more than 1.3% sits in the top ten. The sample in question was whole blood, obtained in connection with sensitization to the hapten diphenylcyclopropenone (DPC). The receptors shown here come from a woman in her forties or fifties with alopecia areata. Some clones in this sample may be carry-over from other donors' samples.

The rearrangement joins TRBV20-1 to TRBJ2-5; D is possibly TRBD1 (6 bases). Germline CDR1 reads DFQATT; CDR2 reads SNEGSKA (reference sequence). The CDR3 consists of 13 residues. CDR3 sequence reads: CSAKKGVQETQYF. The CDR3 nucleotides read TGCAGCGCAAAGAAGGGGGTCCAAGAGACCCAGTACTTC.

This clonotype was counted only a few times. The V call is TRBV20-1, the J call TRBJ1-5; the D gene is possibly TRBD1 (6 bases). CDR1 is DFQATT and CDR2 is SNEGSKA in the germline V gene (reference sequence). This CDR3 region has 14 residues. V shed 3 bases and J shed 6 bases, with 15 bases lying between them. The CDR3 here is CSASERTVIQPQHF. The CDR3 nucleotides read TGCAGTGCTAGTGAAAGGACAGTGATTCAGCCCCAGCATTTT.

The sample holds many counts of this clonotype. The rearrangement uses TRBV18 and TRBJ1-6; no clear D. This CDR3 has 14 residues. The V gene's germline CDR1 is KGHSH and CDR2 LQKENI. V lost 3 bases and J 7 bases, leaving 10 bases between the germline ends. CDR3 protein: CASSPNEVNSPLHF. In nucleotides, the CDR3 is TGTGCCAGCTCACCGAACGAAGTCAATTCACCCCTCCACTTT.